A few counts support the clone carrying this T cell receptor beta chain. With constant-segment primers, 5'RACE yielded cDNA libraries of TCR alpha and TCR beta that carried sample barcodes and UMIs. TCRdb reanalysed the 5' RACE reads using MiXCR and keeps one entry per CDR3 protein. The profile covers about 470,000 distinct CDR3 sequences, with around a quarter appearing a single time and under 15% taken by the ten largest. The sample belongs to a study of T-cell memory formation after mild COVID-19. The CDR3 totals 13 residues. Trimming stripped 7 bases from V and 0 bases from J, with 10 bases between.

Sample: PBMCs or a T cell subset sorted from them (not recorded which). V and J are TRBV12-3 or TRBV12-4 and TRBJ2-7; no clear D gene. This receptor was taken from an adult woman who had mild COVID-19 (a few samples of this study predate the infection). Cell type and time point are not known. CDR3 sequence (DNA): TGTGCCAGCAAGTCCACGAGCTCCTACGAGCAGTACTTC. Its protein product is CASKSTSSYEQYF.